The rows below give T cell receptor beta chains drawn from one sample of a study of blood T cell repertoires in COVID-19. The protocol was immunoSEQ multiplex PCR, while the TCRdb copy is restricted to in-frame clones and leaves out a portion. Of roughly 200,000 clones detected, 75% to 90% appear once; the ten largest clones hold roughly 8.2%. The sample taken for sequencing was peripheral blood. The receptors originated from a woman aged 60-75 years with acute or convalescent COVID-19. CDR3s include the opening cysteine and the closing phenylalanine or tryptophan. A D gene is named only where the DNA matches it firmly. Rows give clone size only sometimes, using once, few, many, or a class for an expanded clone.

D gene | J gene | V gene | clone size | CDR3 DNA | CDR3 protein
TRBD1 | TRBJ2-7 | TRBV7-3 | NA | TGTGCCAGCAGCTTCGACAGGGGCGAGCAGTACTTC | CASSFDRGEQYF
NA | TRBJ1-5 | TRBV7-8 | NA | TGTGCCAGCAGCTTTTCAGGGAACAATCAGCCCCAGCATTTT | CASSFSGNNQPQHF
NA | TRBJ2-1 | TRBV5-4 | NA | TGTGCCAGCAGATCCGACGGTCGGGCCTACAATGAGCAGTTCTTC | CASRSDGRAYNEQFF
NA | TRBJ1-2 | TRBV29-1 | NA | TGCAGCTCTACGACACTAGACGGCTACACCTTC | CSSTTLDGYTF
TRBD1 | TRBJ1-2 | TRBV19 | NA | TGTGCCAGTAGTATTTCGACAGGGAGCTATGGCTACACCTTC | CASSISTGSYGYTF
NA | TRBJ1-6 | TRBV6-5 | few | TGTGCCAGCAGCCGGACACTGCATTCACCCCTCCACTTT | CASSRTLHSPLHF
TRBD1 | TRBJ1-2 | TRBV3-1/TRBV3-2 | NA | TGTGCCAGCAGCCAAGCTGGGACAGGGGAATATGGCTACACCTTC | CASSQAGTGEYGYTF
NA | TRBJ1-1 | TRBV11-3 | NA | TGTGCCAGCAGCTCAAGGGGTGACACTGAAGCTTTCTTT | CASSSRGDTEAFF
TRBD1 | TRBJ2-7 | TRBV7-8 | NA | TGTGCCAGCAGCCCCACAGGGGACCACGAGCAGTACTTC | CASSPTGDHEQYF
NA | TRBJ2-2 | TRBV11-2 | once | TGTGCCAGCAGCAAGGGAGTCGCAGGATGGGGCGGGGAGCTGTTTTTT | CASSKGVAGWGGELFF
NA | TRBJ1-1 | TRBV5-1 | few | TGCGCCAGCAGCGAAGGGGGCACTGAAGCTTTCTTT | CASSEGGTEAFF
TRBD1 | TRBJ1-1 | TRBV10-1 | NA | TGCGCCAGCAGTGAAACCCGACAGGGCGAAGCTTTCTTT | CASSETRQGEAFF
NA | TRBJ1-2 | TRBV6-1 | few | TGTGCCAGCAGTGAAGGGAGTGCTAACTATGGCTACACCTTC | CASSEGSANYGYTF
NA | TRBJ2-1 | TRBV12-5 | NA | TGTGCTAGTGGTTTTCGCACTTACAATGAGCAGTTCTTC | CASGFRTYNEQFF
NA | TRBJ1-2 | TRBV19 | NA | TGTGCCAGTAGTATCTCTCCCCAGCGTGGCTACACCTTC | CASSISPQRGYTF
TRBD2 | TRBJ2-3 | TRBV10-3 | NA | TGTGCCATCAGCACTAGCGGGTCCTCAGATACGCAGTATTTT | CAISTSGSSDTQYF
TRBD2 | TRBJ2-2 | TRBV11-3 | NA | TGTGCCAGCAGCTACAGCGGGAGGGGCACCGGGGAGCTGTTTTTT | CASSYSGRGTGELFF
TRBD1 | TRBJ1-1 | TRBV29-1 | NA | TGCAGCGTCATGACAGGGGCGAACACTGAAGCTTTCTTT | CSVMTGANTEAFF
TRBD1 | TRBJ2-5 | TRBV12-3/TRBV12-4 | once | TGTGCCAGCAGTTTGACAGGGCGAGAGACCCAGTACTTC | CASSLTGRETQYF
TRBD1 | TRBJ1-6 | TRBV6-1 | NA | TGTGCCAGCAGTGACAGGGGGAATTCACCCCTCCACTTT | CASSDRGNSPLHF
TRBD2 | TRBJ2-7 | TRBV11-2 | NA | TGTGCCAGCATCCTGATTAGCGGGGATGCCTACGAGCAGTACTTC | CASILISGDAYEQYF
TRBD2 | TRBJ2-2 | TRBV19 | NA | TGTGCCAGTTCTAGCGGACCCACCGGGGAGCTGTTTTTT | CASSSGPTGELFF
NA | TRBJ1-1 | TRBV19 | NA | TGTGCCAGCTCAAGGGACTTTGGGCTGAACACTGAAGCTTTCTTT | CASSRDFGLNTEAFF
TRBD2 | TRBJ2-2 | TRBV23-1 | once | TGCGCCAGCAGTGAGCGGGATAAGAGCACCGGGGAGCTGTTTTTT | CASSERDKSTGELFF
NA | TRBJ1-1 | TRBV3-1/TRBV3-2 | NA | TGTGCCAGCAGCCAAGGGGCAGCTGAAGCTTTCTTT | CASSQGAAEAFF
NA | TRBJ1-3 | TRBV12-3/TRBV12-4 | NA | TGTGCCAGCTCCCGGGGAACGGGAAACACCATATATTTT | CASSRGTGNTIYF
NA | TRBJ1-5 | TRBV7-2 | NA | TGTGCCAGCAGCTCTTATAGCAATCAGCCCCAGCATTTT | CASSSYSNQPQHF
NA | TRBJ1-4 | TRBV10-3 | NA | TGTGCCTCCACACCTGAGGGAGAAGAAAAACTGTTTTTT | CASTPEGEEKLFF
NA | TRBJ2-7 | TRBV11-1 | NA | TGTGCCAGCAGCTTAATAGGCGGGATTAGCTACGAGCAGTACTTC | CASSLIGGISYEQYF
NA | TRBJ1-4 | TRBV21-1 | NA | TGTGCCAGCAGCCCAAAGCAGGGGGGCTGGGCAACTAATGAAAAACTGTTTTTT | CASSPKQGGWATNEKLFF
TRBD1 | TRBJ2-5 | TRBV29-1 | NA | TGCAGCGTTGACCCGGTGACAGGGGCCAGCGAGACCCAGTACTTC | CSVDPVTGASETQYF
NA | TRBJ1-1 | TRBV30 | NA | TGTGCCTGGAGTGTAATGTCTAGGGCTTTCTTT | CAWSVMSRAFF
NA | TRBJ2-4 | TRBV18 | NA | TGTGCCAGCTCACCACTCATCGAGAGGGCAAACATTCAGTACTTC | CASSPLIERANIQYF
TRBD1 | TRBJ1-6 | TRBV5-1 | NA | TGCGCCAGCAGCACCTCGACAGGGCCTAATTCACCCCTCCACTTT | CASSTSTGPNSPLHF
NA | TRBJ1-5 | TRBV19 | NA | TGTGCCAGTAGTCCCCCCCAGGGAAGGGGCAATCAGCCCCAGCATTTT | CASSPPQGRGNQPQHF
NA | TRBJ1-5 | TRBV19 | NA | TGTGCCAGTAGTCTCACGTGGAGGGCGCCCCAGCATTTT | CASSLTWRAPQHF